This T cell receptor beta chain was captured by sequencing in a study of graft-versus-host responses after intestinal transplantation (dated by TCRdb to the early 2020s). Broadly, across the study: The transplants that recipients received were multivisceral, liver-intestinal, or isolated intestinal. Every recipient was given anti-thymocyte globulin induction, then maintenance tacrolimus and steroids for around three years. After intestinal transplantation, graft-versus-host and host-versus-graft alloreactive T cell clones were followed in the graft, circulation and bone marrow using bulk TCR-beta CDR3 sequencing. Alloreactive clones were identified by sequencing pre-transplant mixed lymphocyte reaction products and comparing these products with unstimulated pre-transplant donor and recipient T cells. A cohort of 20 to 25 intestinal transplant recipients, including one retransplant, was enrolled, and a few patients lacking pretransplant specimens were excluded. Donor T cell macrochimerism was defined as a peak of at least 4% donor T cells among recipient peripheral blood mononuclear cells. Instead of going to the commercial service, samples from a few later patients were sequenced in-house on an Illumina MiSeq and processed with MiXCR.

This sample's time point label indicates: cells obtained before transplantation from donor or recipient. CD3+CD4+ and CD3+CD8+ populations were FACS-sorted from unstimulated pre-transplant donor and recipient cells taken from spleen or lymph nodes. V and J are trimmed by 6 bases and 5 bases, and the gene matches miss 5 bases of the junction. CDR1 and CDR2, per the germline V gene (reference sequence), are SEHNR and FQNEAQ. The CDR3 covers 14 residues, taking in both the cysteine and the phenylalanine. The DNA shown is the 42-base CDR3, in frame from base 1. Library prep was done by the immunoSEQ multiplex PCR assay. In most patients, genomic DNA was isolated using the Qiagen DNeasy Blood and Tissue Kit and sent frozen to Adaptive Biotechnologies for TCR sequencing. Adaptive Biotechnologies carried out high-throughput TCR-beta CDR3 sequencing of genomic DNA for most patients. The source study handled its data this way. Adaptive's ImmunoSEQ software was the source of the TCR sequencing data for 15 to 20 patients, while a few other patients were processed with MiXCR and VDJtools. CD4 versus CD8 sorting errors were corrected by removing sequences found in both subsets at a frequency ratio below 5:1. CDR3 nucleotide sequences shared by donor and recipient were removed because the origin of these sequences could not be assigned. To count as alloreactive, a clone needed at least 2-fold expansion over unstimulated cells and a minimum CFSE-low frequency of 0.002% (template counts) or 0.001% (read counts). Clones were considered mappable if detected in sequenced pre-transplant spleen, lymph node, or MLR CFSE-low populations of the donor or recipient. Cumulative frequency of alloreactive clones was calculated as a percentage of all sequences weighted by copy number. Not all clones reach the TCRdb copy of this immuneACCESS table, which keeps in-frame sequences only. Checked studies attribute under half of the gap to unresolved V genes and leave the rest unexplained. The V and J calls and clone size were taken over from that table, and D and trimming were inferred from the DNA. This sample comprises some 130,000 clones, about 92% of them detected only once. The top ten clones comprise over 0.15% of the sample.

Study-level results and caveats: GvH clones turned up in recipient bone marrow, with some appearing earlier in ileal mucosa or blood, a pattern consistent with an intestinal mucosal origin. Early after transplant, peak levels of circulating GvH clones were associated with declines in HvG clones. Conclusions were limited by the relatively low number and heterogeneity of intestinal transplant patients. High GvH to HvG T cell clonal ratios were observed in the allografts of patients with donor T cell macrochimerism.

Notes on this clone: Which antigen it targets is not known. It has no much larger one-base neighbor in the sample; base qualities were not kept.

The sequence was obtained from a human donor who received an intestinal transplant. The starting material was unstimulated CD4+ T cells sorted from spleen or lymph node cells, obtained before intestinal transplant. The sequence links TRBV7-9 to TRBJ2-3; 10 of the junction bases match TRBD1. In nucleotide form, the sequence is TGTGCCAGCAGTATGACAGGGGGCAGAGATACGCAGTATTTT. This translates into CASSMTGGRDTQYF. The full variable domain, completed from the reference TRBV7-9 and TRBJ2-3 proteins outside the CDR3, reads DTGVSQNPRHKITKRGQNVTFRCDPISEHNRLYWYRQTLGQGPEFLTYFQNEAQLEKSRLLSDRFSAERPKGSFSTLEIQRTEQGDSAMYLCASSMTGGRDTQYFGPGTRLTVL.